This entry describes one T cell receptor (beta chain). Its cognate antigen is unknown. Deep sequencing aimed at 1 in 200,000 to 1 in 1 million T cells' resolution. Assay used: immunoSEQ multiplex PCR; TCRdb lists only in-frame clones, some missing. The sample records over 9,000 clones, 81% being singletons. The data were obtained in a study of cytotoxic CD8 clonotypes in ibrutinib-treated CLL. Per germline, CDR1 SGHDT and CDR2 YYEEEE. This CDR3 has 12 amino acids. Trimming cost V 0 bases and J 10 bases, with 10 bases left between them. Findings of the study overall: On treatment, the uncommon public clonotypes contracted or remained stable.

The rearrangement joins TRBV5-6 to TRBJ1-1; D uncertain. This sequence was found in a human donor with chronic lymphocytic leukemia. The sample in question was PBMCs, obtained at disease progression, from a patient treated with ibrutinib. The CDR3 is CASSLETRGAFF. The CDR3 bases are TGTGCCAGCAGCTTGGAAACTCGTGGAGCTTTCTTT.